This TCR beta chain was captured in a study of blood T cell repertoires in COVID-19. This clone has only a few counts. CDR1 is LNHDA and CDR2 is SQIVND in the germline V gene (reference sequence). This CDR3 has 14 residues. Trimming stripped 9 bases from V and 2 bases from J, with 14 bases between. TCRdb keeps only in-frame clones here, not all; method: immunoSEQ multiplex PCR. The sample comprises just over 60,000 clones, 65% to 85% of which are singletons, and roughly 20% rests with the top ten. The receptor's source is a woman older than 75 with active or convalescent COVID-19. Input material: peripheral blood. The chain joins TRBV19 to TRBJ1-3; D is ambiguous. This CDR3 reads CASQEQSPGNTIYF. The CDR3 DNA sequence: TGTGCCAGCCAAGAGCAAAGCCCTGGAAACACCATATATTTT.